Listed below are T cell receptor beta chains from one sample, sequenced in a study of cytomegalovirus exposure and HLA in healthy donors. Data came from immunoSEQ multiplex PCR; TCRdb stores just in-frame clones and leaves some out. The sample has about 150,000 clones; about 75% are singletons. Sequencing was done on a sample of PBMCs. These receptors originate from a man in his late teens or twenties in good health and CMV-seropositive. Both conserved end residues are part of each CDR3. The order of the fields is D gene, V gene, J gene, clone size, CDR3 protein, CDR3 DNA. D genes are given only for firm matches. Expanded clones get a size class; other rows say once, few or many, or leave the size out.

d_gene: TRBD2
v_gene: TRBV15
j_gene: TRBJ2-5
abundance: few
CDR3aa: CATSRASGTSVGETQYF
CDR3nt: TGTGCCACCAGCAGAGCCTCCGGGACTAGCGTCGGAGAGACCCAGTACTTC

d_gene: NA
v_gene: TRBV21-1
j_gene: TRBJ1-1
abundance: NA
CDR3aa: CASSRTNRDKNTEAFF
CDR3nt: TGTGCCAGCAGCAGGACCAACAGGGATAAGAACACTGAAGCTTTCTTT

d_gene: TRBD2
v_gene: TRBV7-9
j_gene: TRBJ2-5
abundance: NA
CDR3aa: CASSPLAGVETQYF
CDR3nt: TGTGCCAGCAGCCCCCTAGCGGGAGTGGAGACCCAGTACTTC

d_gene: TRBD2
v_gene: TRBV9
j_gene: TRBJ2-1
abundance: NA
CDR3aa: CASSRRGGSGSPSYNEQFF
CDR3nt: TGTGCCAGCAGCCGCCGAGGGGGTAGCGGGAGTCCCTCCTACAATGAGCAGTTCTTC

d_gene: NA
v_gene: TRBV7-9
j_gene: TRBJ2-7
abundance: once
CDR3aa: CASSLEGDQYF
CDR3nt: TGTGCCAGCAGCTTAGAGGGGGATCAGTACTTC

d_gene: TRBD2
v_gene: TRBV28
j_gene: TRBJ2-1
abundance: NA
CDR3aa: CASSLGVAGVSYNEQFF
CDR3nt: TGTGCCAGCAGTTTAGGGGTAGCGGGAGTCTCCTACAATGAGCAGTTCTTC

d_gene: TRBD2
v_gene: TRBV5-4
j_gene: TRBJ2-3
abundance: NA
CDR3aa: CASSPGLLAGSSDTQYF
CDR3nt: TGTGCCAGCAGCCCCGGATTGCTAGCGGGATCGTCAGATACGCAGTATTTT

d_gene: NA
v_gene: TRBV25-1
j_gene: TRBJ2-1
abundance: NA
CDR3aa: CASSARVRRNNEQFF
CDR3nt: TGTGCCAGCAGCGCCCGAGTGCGTCGAAACAATGAGCAGTTCTTC

d_gene: TRBD2
v_gene: TRBV5-6
j_gene: TRBJ2-3
abundance: few
CDR3aa: CASSLEASGRRVSTDTQYF
CDR3nt: TGTGCCAGCAGCTTGGAAGCTAGCGGGAGGAGGGTGAGCACAGATACGCAGTATTTT

d_gene: TRBD2
v_gene: TRBV7-9
j_gene: TRBJ2-1
abundance: NA
CDR3aa: CASSSPQREGVNEQFF
CDR3nt: TGTGCCAGCAGCTCCCCTCAGCGGGAGGGGGTTAATGAGCAGTTCTTC